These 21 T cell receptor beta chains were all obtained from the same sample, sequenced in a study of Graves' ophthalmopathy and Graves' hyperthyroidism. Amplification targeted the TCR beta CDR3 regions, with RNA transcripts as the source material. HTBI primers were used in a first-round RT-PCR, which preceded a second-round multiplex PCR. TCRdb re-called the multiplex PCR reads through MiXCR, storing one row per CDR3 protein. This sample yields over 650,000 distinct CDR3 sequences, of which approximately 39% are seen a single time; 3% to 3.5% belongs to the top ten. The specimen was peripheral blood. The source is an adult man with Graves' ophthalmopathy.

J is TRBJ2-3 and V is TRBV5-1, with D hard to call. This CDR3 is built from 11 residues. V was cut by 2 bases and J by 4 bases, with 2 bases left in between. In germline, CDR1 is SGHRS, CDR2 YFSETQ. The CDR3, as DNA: TGCGCCAGCAGCTTTGCAGATACGCAGTATTTT. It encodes CASSFADTQYF.

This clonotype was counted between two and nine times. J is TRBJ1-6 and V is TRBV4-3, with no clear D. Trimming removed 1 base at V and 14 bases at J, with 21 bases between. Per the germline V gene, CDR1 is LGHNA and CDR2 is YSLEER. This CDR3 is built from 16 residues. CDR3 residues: CASSQVAHTIKKALHF. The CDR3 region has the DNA TGCGCCAGCAGCCAAGTAGCACATACCATAAAGAAGGCCCTCCACTTT.

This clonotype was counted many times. CDR3 amino acids: CSVEDPLILYGYTF. CDR3 bases: TGCAGCGTTGAAGATCCCCTGATTTTATATGGCTACACCTTC. The V gene is TRBV29-1, the J gene TRBJ1-2; D not resolved. Trimming took 0 bases from V and 5 from J, leaving 13 bases between them. Germline CDR1 SQVTM, CDR2 ANQGSEA. The CDR3 is made up of 14 amino acids. The full variable domain, completed using reference TRBV29-1 and TRBJ1-2, is SAVISQKPSRDICQRGTSLTIQCQVDSQVTMMFWYRQQPGQSLTLIATANQGSEATYESGFVIDKFPISRPNLTFSTLTVSNMSPEDSSIYLCSVEDPLILYGYTFGSGTRLTVV.

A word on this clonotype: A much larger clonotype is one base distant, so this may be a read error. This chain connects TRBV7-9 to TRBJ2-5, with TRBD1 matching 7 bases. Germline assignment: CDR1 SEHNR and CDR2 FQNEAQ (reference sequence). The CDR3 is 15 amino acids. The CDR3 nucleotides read TGCGCCAGCAGCTCAACAGGGGCCCGAGAGGAGACCCAGTACTTC. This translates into CASSSTGAREETQYF.

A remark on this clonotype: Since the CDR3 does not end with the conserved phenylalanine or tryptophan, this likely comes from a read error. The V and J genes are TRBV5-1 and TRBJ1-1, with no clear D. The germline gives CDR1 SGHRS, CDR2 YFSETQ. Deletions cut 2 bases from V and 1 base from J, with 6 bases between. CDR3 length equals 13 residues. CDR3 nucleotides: TGCGCCAGCAGCTTCGGACCGAACACTGAAGCTTTCTAT. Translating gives CASSFGPNTEAFY.

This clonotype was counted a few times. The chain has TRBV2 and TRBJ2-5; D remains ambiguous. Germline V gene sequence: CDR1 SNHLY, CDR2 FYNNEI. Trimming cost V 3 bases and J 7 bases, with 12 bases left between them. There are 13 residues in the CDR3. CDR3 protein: CASSDPGRGTQYF. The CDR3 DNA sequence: TGTGCCAGCAGTGACCCGGGCAGAGGGACCCAGTACTTC.

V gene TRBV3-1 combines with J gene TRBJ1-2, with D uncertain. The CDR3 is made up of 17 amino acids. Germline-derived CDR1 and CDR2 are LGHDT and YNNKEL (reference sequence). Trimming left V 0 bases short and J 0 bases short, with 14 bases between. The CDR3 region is CASSQDYAVASNYGYTF. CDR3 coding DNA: TGTGCCAGCAGCCAAGATTATGCGGTAGCGTCTAACTATGGCTACACCTTC.

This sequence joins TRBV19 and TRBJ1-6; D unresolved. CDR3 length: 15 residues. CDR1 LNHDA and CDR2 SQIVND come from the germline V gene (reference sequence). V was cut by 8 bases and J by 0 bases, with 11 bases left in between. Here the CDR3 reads CASRDRSSYNSPLHF. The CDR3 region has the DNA TGTGCCAGTCGTGACCGAAGCTCCTATAATTCACCCCTCCACTTT.

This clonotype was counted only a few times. This CDR3 reads CAWSSGGIGYEQYF. The CDR3, as DNA: TGTGCCTGGAGTAGCGGGGGCATTGGCTACGAGCAGTACTTC. The chain employs TRBV24-1 and TRBJ2-7, with TRBD2 matching 9 bases. J lost 3 bases, V lost 12 bases, and 11 bases had no gene match. In germline, CDR1 is KGHDR, CDR2 SFDVKD. The CDR3 loop spans 14 amino acids.

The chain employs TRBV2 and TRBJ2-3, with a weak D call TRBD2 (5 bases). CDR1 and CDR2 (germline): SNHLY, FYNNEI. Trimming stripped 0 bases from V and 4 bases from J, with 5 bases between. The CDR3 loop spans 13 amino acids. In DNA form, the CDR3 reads TGTGCCAGCAGTGAAGCGCGGGCAGATACGCAGTATTTT. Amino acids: CASSEARADTQYF.

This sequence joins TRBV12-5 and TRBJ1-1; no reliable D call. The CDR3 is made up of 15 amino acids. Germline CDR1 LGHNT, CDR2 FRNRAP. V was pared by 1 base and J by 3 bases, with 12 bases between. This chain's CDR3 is CASGLDTSRDTEAFF. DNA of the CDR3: TGTGCTAGTGGTTTGGACACCAGCCGGGACACTGAAGCTTTCTTT.

The CDR3 nucleotides are TGCAGCGTTGGGACCGCTCAAGAGACCCAGCATTTT. It specifies CSVGTAQETQHF. V and J are TRBV29-1 and TRBJ1-5, with no clear D. CDR1 is SQVTM and CDR2 is ANQGSEA in the germline V gene. CDR3 length: 12 amino acids. V lost 4 bases and J lost 11, with 15 bases in between.

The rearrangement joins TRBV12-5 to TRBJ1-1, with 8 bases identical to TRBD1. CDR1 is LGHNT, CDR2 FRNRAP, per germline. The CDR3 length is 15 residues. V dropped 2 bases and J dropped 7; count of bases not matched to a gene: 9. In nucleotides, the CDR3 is TGTGCTAGTGGTTTGACAGGGGGTCTATCAGATGAAGCTTTCTTT. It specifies CASGLTGGLSDEAFF.

The DNA of the CDR3 is TGTGCCAGCAGCTTCGGGGGGGGCCTTTATCTCGAGCAGTACTTC. Translating gives CASSFGGGLYLEQYF. The chain carries TRBV11-2 and TRBJ2-7; 8 nucleotides agree with TRBD2. CDR1 is SGHAT and CDR2 is FQNNGV in the germline V gene. V lost 3 bases and J lost 6; bases outside the gene matches: 10. This CDR3 comprises 15 residues.

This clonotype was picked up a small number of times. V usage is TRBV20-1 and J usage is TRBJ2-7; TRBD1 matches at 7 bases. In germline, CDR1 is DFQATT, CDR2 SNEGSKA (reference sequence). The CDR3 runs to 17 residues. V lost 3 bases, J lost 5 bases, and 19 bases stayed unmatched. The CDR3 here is CSASTARKDRAADEQYF. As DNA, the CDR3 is TGCAGTGCTAGCACGGCGCGTAAAGACAGGGCCGCCGACGAGCAGTACTTC.

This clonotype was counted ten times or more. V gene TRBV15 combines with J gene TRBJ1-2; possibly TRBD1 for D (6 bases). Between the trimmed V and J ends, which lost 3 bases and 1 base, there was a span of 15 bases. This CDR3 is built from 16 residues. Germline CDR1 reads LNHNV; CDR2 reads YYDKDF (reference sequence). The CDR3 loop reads CATSSFNRESNYGYTF. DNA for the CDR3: TGTGCCACCAGCAGTTTCAACAGGGAAAGTAACTATGGCTACACCTTC.

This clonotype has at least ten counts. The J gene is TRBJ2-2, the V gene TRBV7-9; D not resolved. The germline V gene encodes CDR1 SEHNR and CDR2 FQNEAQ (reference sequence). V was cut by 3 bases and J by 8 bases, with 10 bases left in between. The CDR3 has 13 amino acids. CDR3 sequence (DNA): TGTGCCAGCAGCTTGATTCAGAGAGGGGAGCTGTTTTTT. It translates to CASSLIQRGELFF.

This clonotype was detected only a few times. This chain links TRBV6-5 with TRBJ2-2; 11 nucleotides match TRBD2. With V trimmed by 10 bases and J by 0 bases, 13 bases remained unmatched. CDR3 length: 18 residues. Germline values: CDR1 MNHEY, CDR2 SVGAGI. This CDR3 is CAIPSLAGDISNTGELFF. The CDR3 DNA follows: TGTGCCATACCCTCACTAGCGGGAGATATTTCGAACACCGGGGAGCTGTTTTTT.

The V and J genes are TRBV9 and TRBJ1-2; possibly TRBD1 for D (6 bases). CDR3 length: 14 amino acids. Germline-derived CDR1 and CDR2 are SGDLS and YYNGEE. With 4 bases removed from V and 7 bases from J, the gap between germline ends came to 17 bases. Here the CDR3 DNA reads TGTGCCAGCAGCCCAGGGGACACATTGGGTGGCTACACCTTC. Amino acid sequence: CASSPGDTLGGYTF.

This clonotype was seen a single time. The CDR3 reads CASSLVGLPSYEQYF. In nucleotides, the CDR3 is TGCGCCAGCAGCTTGGTAGGTCTGCCCTCCTACGAGCAGTACTTC. The genes are TRBV5-1 and TRBJ2-7; no clear D. Between the trimmed V and J ends, which lost 0 bases and 0 bases, there was a span of 10 bases. CDR1 is SGHRS and CDR2 is YFSETQ in the germline V gene. The CDR3 spans 15 residues.

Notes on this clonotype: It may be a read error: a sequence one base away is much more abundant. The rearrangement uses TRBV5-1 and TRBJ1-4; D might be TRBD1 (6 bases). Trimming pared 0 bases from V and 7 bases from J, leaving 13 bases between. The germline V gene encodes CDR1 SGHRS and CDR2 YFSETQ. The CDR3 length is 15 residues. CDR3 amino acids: CASSLEETGGEKLFF. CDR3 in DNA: TGCGCCAGCAGCTTGGAGGAGACAGGTGGTGAAAAACTGTTTTTT.